The clone carrying this T cell receptor (beta chain) came up a few times. Its antigen is unknown. The sample originates from a study of T cell repertoires in cytomegalovirus infection. In the study overall: It was the public TCR beta signatures that indicated both CMV infection and matching HLA type. Points from the study as a whole: Ex vivo responses were dominated by HLA-C-restricted CMV-specific TCR beta clonotypes. People with CMV and the relevant HLA were identified by cumulative public TCR beta family frequency.

This CDR3 comprises 14 residues. Germline V lookup: CDR1 MNHEY, CDR2 SVGEGT. Trimming took 8 bases from V and 7 from J, leaving 17 bases between them. Each CDR3 protein gets one entry after TCRdb re-called the reads with MiXCR. The data contain more than 200,000 distinct CDR3 sequences, 8% to 9.5% of them singletons. This receptor was obtained from a human donor in good health (CMV status not recorded). Some clones in this sample may be carry-over from other donors' samples. The sequenced material came from PBMCs. The V call is TRBV6-2 or TRBV6-3, the J call TRBJ1-4, with unresolved D. CDR3 DNA: TGTGCCAGCCCTGAAGATGGCCGCGTTGAAAAACTGTTTTTT. It encodes CASPEDGRVEKLFF.